This entry lists 14 T cell receptor beta chains sequenced from one sample in a study of T cell responses to AZD1222 COVID-19 vaccine. Data came from immunoSEQ multiplex PCR; TCRdb stores just in-frame clones and leaves some out. Of over 150,000 clones in the sample, approximately 86% were seen once. The sample in question was peripheral blood, obtained on day 0 of AZD1222 vaccination. Source of these receptors: an adult in good health.

The chain combines TRBV11-2 with TRBJ2-2; 13 nucleotides match TRBD2. Germline-derived CDR1 and CDR2 are SGHAT and FQNNGV. Germline trimming cut 4 bases from V and 6 bases from J; bases unmatched to any gene: 8. CDR3 length: 17 residues. The CDR3 bases are TGTGCCAGCAGCTCCGGACTAGCGGGAGCAAAAGCCGGGGAGCTGTTTTTT. Translated, it gives CASSSGLAGAKAGELFF.

The rearrangement uses TRBV5-1 and TRBJ2-5; D unclear. The ends were cut back, 4 bases at V and 5 bases at J, with 15 bases in the middle. The CDR3 loop spans 14 amino acids. Looked up from germline, CDR1 is SGHRS and CDR2 is YFSETQ. The chain's CDR3 is CASSLQIKDETQYF. The CDR3 DNA reads TGCGCCAGCAGCCTACAGATAAAGGATGAGACCCAGTACTTC.

The V and J genes are TRBV28 and TRBJ1-4, with a possible D match to TRBD1 (6 bases). The CDR3 contains 14 residues. Per the germline V gene, CDR1 is MDHEN and CDR2 is SYDVKM. The V and J ends lost 5 bases and 7 bases respectively, with 14 bases between them. CDR3 protein: CASSQWNRVEKLFF. CDR3 DNA sequence: TGTGCCAGCAGTCAGTGGAACAGGGTTGAAAAACTGTTTTTT.

The genes are TRBV12-3 or TRBV12-4 and TRBJ1-1; no reliable D call. This CDR3 contains 13 residues. V was clipped by 6 bases and J by 5 bases, with 13 bases between them. The DNA for the CDR3 is TGTGCCAGCAGACCTCGAACGGGGACTGAAGCTTTCTTT. It specifies CASRPRTGTEAFF.

This rearrangement joins TRBV5-6 to TRBJ2-3; 7 bases are shared with TRBD2. The V gene's germline CDR1 is SGHDT and CDR2 YYEEEE. Germline trimming cut 3 bases from V and 1 base from J; bases unmatched to any gene: 2. The CDR3 has 14 residues. In DNA, the CDR3 is TGTGCCAGCAGCTGGGGAGGGGGCACAGATACGCAGTATTTT. It codes for CASSWGGGTDTQYF.

V gene TRBV7-2 combines with J gene TRBJ1-5, with unresolved D. CDR3 length equals 15 residues. V lost 2 bases to trimming and J lost 0 bases, with 8 bases between them. Germline V lookup: CDR1 SGHTA, CDR2 FQGNSA. In DNA form, the CDR3 reads TGTGCCAGCAGCTTAAACAGTAATAGCAATCAGCCCCAGCATTTT. Its protein product is CASSLNSNSNQPQHF.

The rearrangement joins TRBV11-2 to TRBJ2-3, with 9 nucleotides matching TRBD1. Germline loops: CDR1 SGHAT, CDR2 FQNNGV. Losses at the gene ends were 4 bases for V and 0 bases for J; bases not matched to a gene: 2. CDR3 length: 15 amino acids. The CDR3 region is CASSSDRGSTDTQYF. The CDR3 DNA follows: TGTGCCAGCAGCTCCGACAGGGGGAGCACAGATACGCAGTATTTT.

The chain has TRBV3-1 (or the pseudogene TRBV3-2) and TRBJ2-7; D is possibly TRBD1 (6 bases). The germline V gene encodes CDR1 LGHDT and CDR2 YNNKEL (reference sequence). Trimming took off 6 bases at V and 1 base at J, with 13 bases between the two ends. CDR3 size: 14 residues. The chain's CDR3 is CASRAGDNSYEQYF. The CDR3 DNA follows: TGTGCCAGCAGGGCAGGGGATAATTCCTACGAGCAGTACTTC.

The chain uses TRBV4-1 and TRBJ2-7; D gene ambiguous. Looked up from germline, CDR1 is MGHRA and CDR2 is YSYEKL. CDR3 length equals 16 residues. V was shortened by 4 bases and J by 0 bases, with 16 bases between the two germline ends. The CDR3 is CASSPTLAASSYEQYF. For the CDR3, the DNA is TGCGCCAGCAGCCCGACCCTGGCTGCGAGCTCCTACGAGCAGTACTTC.

The V and J genes are TRBV6-5 and TRBJ1-2; D is perhaps TRBD1 (6 bases). This CDR3 has 12 residues. V lost 5 bases to trimming and J lost 8 bases, with 12 bases between them. The V gene's germline CDR1 is MNHEY and CDR2 SVGAGI. The CDR3 bases are TGTGCCAGCAGTCAACAGGGTTGGGGCTACACCTTC. Its protein product is CASSQQGWGYTF.

This clone is a singleton in its sample. The chain combines TRBV30 with TRBJ2-2, with D unresolved. Trimming left V 4 bases short and J 4 bases short, with 4 bases between. Germline V gene sequence: CDR1 GTSNPN, CDR2 SVGIG (reference sequence). CDR3 size: 11 residues. As DNA, the CDR3 is TGTGCCTGGACGGCCACCGGGGAGCTGTTTTTT. Its protein is CAWTATGELFF.

V and J are TRBV11-2 and TRBJ1-2; D not resolved. The CDR3 spans 13 residues. Per the germline V gene, CDR1 is SGHAT and CDR2 is FQNNGV. V lost 5 bases and J lost 0, with 7 bases in between. DNA of the CDR3: TGTGCCAGCAGCCCGGATACTAACTATGGCTACACCTTC. Its protein product is CASSPDTNYGYTF.

This chain joins TRBV21-1 and TRBJ1-2; no DNA check was done on the table's D call, TRBD1. TRBV21-1 counts as a pseudogene. There are 11 residues in the CDR3. The CDR3 DNA sequence: TGTGCCAGTAAAGCCAGGGGCGGCTACACCTTC. It yields the protein CASKARGGYTF.

The V and J genes are TRBV7-3 and TRBJ2-1; 7 nucleotides line up with TRBD2. Per germline, CDR1 SGHTA and CDR2 FQGTGA. The CDR3 loop spans 17 amino acids. V gave up 5 bases and J gave up 7 bases; unmatched junction bases: 17. The CDR3 protein is CASSPSLIAGIKNEQFF. For the CDR3, the DNA is TGTGCCAGCAGCCCCTCCCTAATAGCGGGTATAAAAAATGAGCAGTTCTTC.